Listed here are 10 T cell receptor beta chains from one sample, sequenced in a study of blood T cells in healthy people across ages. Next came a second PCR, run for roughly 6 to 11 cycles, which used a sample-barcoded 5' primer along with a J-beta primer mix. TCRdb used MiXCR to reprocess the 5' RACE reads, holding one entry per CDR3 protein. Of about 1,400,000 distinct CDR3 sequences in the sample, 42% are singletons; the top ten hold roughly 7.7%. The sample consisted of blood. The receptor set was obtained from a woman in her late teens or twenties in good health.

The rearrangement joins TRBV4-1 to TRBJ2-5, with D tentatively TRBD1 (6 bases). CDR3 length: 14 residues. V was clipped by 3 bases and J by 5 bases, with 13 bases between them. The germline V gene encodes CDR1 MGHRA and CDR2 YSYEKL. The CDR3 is CASSQGAVVETQYF. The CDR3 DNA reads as TGCGCCAGCAGCCAGGGGGCTGTGGTGGAGACCCAGTACTTC.

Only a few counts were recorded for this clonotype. CDR3 residues: CASSRPIQGHSPLHF. Here the CDR3 DNA reads TGTGCCAGCAGCAGACCCATCCAAGGCCACTCACCCCTCCACTTT. The rearrangement joins TRBV7-9 to TRBJ1-6; D is undetermined. The germline gives CDR1 SEHNR, CDR2 FQNEAQ (reference sequence). The CDR3 contains 15 residues. V lost 5 bases and J 10 bases, leaving 18 bases between the germline ends.

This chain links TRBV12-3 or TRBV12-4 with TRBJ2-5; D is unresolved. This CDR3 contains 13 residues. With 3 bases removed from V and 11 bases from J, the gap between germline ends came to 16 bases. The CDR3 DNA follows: TGTGCCAGCAGTTTCTGGTCCTACAATGAGCAGTACTTC. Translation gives CASSFWSYNEQYF.

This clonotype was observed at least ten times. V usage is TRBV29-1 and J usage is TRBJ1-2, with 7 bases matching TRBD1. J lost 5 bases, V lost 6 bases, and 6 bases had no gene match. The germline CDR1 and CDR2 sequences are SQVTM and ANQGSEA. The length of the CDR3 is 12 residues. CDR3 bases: TGCAGCGTCCCGGGACAGCCTTATGGCTACACCTTC. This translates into CSVPGQPYGYTF.

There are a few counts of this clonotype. The CDR3 reads CSVEGGRTANTEAFF. The CDR3, as DNA: TGCAGCGTTGAAGGAGGCCGGACAGCGAACACTGAAGCTTTCTTT. The gene calls are TRBV29-1 and TRBJ1-1; a weak D match, TRBD1 (6 bases). V was clipped by 1 base and J by 1 base, with 13 bases between them. The CDR3 loop spans 15 amino acids. Looked up from germline, CDR1 is SQVTM and CDR2 is ANQGSEA.

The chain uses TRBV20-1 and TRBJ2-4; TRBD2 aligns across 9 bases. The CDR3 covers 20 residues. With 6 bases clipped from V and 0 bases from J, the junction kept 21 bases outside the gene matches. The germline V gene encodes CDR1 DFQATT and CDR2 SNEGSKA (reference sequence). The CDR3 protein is CSAPDWSLAGPPIAKNIQYF. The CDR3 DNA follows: TGCAGTGCCCCCGACTGGTCCCTAGCGGGGCCACCAATAGCCAAAAACATTCAGTACTTC.

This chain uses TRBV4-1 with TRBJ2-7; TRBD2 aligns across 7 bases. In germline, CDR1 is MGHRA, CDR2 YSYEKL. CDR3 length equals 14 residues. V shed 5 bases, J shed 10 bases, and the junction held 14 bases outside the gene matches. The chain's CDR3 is CASSSGGTLLSQYF. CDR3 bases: TGCGCCAGCAGCTCCGGGGGGACCCTCTTGTCCCAGTACTTC.

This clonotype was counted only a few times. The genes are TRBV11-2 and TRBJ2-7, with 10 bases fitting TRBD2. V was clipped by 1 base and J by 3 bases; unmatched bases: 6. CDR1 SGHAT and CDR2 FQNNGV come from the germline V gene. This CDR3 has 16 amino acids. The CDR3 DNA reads TGTGCCAGCAGCTTAGTCGGGGCTAGCGGGAGCTACGAGCAGTACTTC. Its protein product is CASSLVGASGSYEQYF.

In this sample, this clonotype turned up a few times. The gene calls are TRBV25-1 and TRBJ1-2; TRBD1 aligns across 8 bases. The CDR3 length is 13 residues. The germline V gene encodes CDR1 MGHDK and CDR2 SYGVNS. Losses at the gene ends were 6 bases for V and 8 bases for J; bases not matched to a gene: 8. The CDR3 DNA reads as TGTGCCAGCAGCCAGGGGGCAGGGCTCGGCTACACCTTC. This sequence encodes CASSQGAGLGYTF.

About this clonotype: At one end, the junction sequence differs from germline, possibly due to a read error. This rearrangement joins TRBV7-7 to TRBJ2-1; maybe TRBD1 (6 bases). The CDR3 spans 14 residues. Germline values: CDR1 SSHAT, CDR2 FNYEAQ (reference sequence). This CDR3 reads CASSVGGQQETQFF. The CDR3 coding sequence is TGTGCTAGCAGCGTAGGGGGTCAACAAGAGACCCAGTTCTTC. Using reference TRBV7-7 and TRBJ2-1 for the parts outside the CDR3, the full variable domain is GAGVSQSPRYKVTKRGQDVTLRCDPISSHATLYWYQQALGQGPEFLTYFNYEAQPDKSGLPSDRFSAERPEGSISTLTIQRTEQRDSAMYRCASSVGGQQETQFFGPGTRLTVL.